Reported below is one T cell receptor (beta chain). Categorization into cohorts depended on clinical history that participants reported. Some clones are missing from TCRdb's copy, which holds only in-frame ones; the method was immunoSEQ multiplex PCR. The data show over 300,000 clones, about 85% seen once. The source of the sample is a study of blood T cell repertoires in COVID-19. The sample comprised PBMCs or T cells enriched from blood (not recorded which). The clonotype comes from a woman in her 30s who had recovered from COVID-19.

CDR3 bases: TGCAGCGTTGAAGGGGGCCGTGACGGCGGCTACACCTTC. Translation gives CSVEGGRDGGYTF. This chain connects TRBV29-1 to TRBJ1-2; D perhaps matches TRBD1 (5 bases). This CDR3 has 13 amino acids. Trimming took off 1 base at V and 8 bases at J, with 14 bases between the two ends. Germline V gene lookup returns CDR1 SQVTM and CDR2 ANQGSEA. The full variable domain, rest sourced from reference TRBV29-1 and TRBJ1-2, is SAVISQKPSRDICQRGTSLTIQCQVDSQVTMMFWYRQQPGQSLTLIATANQGSEATYESGFVIDKFPISRPNLTFSTLTVSNMSPEDSSIYLCSVEGGRDGGYTFGSGTRLTVV.